The next 3 T cell receptor beta chains were all read from a single sample in a study of cytomegalovirus exposure and HLA in healthy donors. Primers: 60 Vbeta forward and 13 Jbeta reverse. Libraries were prepared by immunoSEQ multiplex PCR; TCRdb keeps only in-frame clonotypes and omits some of them. The sample lists some 180,000 clones; 87% were seen once. Sequences were obtained from PBMCs. These receptors all come from a boy younger than 10 in good health and CMV-seronegative.

This clone was counted once. One junction end disagrees with the germline gene, perhaps due to a read error. Additional DNA sequences in this sample encode the identical CDR3. The rearrangement uses TRBV6-5 and TRBJ1-5; 8 bases align to TRBD1. The CDR3 covers 13 residues. Looked up from germline, CDR1 is MNHEY and CDR2 is SVGAGI. CDR3 loop: CASSYDRGQPQHF. CDR3 DNA: TGTGCCAGTAGTTATGACAGGGGTCAGCCCCAGCATTTT.

This chain links TRBV6-5 with TRBJ1-1, with 9 bases that match TRBD1. V shed 2 bases, J shed 4 bases, and the junction held 5 bases outside the gene matches. Germline V CDR1 and CDR2: MNHEY, SVGAGI. CDR3 length: 15 amino acids. The CDR3, as DNA: TGTGCCAGCAGTTACCGACAGGGGGGAAGCACTGAAGCTTTCTTT. It is translated as CASSYRQGGSTEAFF.

This clone has a handful of counts. This rearrangement joins TRBV4-1 to TRBJ2-7; D perhaps matches TRBD1 (5 bases). V was trimmed by 2 bases and J by 6 bases, leaving 8 bases between them. Germline V lookup: CDR1 MGHRA, CDR2 YSYEKL. This CDR3 has 12 amino acids. CDR3 coding DNA: TGCGCCAGCAGCCAAAATAGGGGCGAGCAGTACTTC. Protein sequence: CASSQNRGEQYF.